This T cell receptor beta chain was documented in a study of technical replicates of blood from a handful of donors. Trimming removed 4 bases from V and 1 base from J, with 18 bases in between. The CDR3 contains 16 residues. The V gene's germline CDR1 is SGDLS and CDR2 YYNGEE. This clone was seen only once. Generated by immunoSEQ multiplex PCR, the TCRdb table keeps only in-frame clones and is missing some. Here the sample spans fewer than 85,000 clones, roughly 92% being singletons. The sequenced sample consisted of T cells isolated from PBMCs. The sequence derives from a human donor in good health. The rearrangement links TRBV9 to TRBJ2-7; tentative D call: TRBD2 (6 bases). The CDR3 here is CASSPYISSASYEQYF. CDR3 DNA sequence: TGTGCCAGCAGCCCCTACATCTCTAGCGCTTCCTACGAGCAGTACTTC.